This T cell receptor (beta chain) was recorded in a study of technical replicates of blood from a few donors. The CDR3 spans 18 residues. Looked up from germline, CDR1 is MDHEN and CDR2 is SYDVKM. Trimming took off 6 bases at V and 7 bases at J, with 28 bases between the two ends. TCRdb's copy holds only in-frame clones and misses some; the assay was immunoSEQ multiplex PCR. Of roughly 79,000 clones listed, around 95% are singletons. The rearrangement joins TRBV28 to TRBJ2-1, with a tentative D call TRBD1 (6 bases). What was sequenced was T cells isolated from PBMCs. The receptor comes from a human donor in good health. The CDR3 loop reads CASRPGTSRVFLGNEQFF. The CDR3 coding sequence is TGTGCCAGCAGACCCGGGACATCGAGAGTCTTCCTCGGGAATGAGCAGTTCTTC.